Below are 25 T cell receptor beta chains sequenced from a single sample in a study of T cell repertoires in cytomegalovirus infection (dated by TCRdb to about 2019). The sample's treatment or condition label is to be understood as: in vitro stimulation with specific CMV peptide epitopes to enrich CMV-specific T cells. The sequencing machine was an Illumina HiSeq 1500. TCRdb reworked the public reads: Q25 trimming with fastp, MiXCR clone assembly, productive beta chains retained. A single entry per CDR3 protein holds the most common genes and DNA from its merged rows. The sample table lists some 940,000 distinct CDR3 sequences, approximately 31% of them with a count of one. The ten top clones hold more than 12% of the sample. These TCRs are of unknown antigen specificity. The sequencing here drew on cultured CD8+ T cells from PBMCs, taken from culture after CMV antigen stimulation. These TCRs come from a human donor in good health (CMV status not recorded). Some clones in this sample may be carry-over from other donors' samples.

The genes are TRBV7-6 and TRBJ1-1; D is undetermined. CDR1 is SGHVS, CDR2 FNYEAQ, per germline. This CDR3 is built from 14 residues. Deletions cut 4 bases from V and 3 bases from J, with 12 bases between. The CDR3 sequence is CASSSPTEDTEAFF. CDR3 nucleotide sequence: TGTGCCAGCAGCTCCCCAACAGAGGACACTGAAGCTTTCTTT.

V usage is TRBV2 and J usage is TRBJ2-1, with D uncertain. Trimming shortened V by 8 bases and J by 2 bases, and 16 bases separated the two germline ends. The germline gives CDR1 SNHLY, CDR2 FYNNEI. The length of the CDR3 is 15 residues. The CDR3, as DNA: TGTGCCAGCTGCTTAGGTGGGGTACCCTACAATGAGCAGTTCTTC. This codes for CASCLGGVPYNEQFF.

The chain is built from TRBV19 and TRBJ1-2; D is undetermined. Germline V gene sequence: CDR1 LNHDA, CDR2 SQIVND (reference sequence). This CDR3 spans 13 amino acids. V lost 8 bases, J lost 6 bases, and 16 bases lay in between. The CDR3 loop reads CASRRAGDNGYTF. The DNA of the CDR3 is TGTGCCAGTCGGCGGGCAGGCGATAATGGCTACACCTTC.

This rearrangement joins TRBV20-1 to TRBJ1-2, with 7 bases identical to TRBD1. Germline V lookup: CDR1 DFQATT, CDR2 SNEGSKA (reference sequence). V shed 3 bases, J shed 2 bases, and the junction held 9 bases outside the gene matches. The CDR3 loop spans 15 amino acids. CDR3 coding DNA: TGCAGTGCTAGGACCGAACAGGGGACCAACTATGGCTACACCTTC. Its translation: CSARTEQGTNYGYTF.

A note on this clonotype: No conserved phenylalanine or tryptophan ends this CDR3, so it is likely a read error. This chain connects TRBV7-6 to TRBJ2-5, with TRBD2 matching 10 bases. The germline gives CDR1 SGHVS, CDR2 FNYEAQ. The CDR3 has 17 residues. Trimming removed 3 bases from V and 0 bases from J; junction bases left unmatched: 7. The CDR3 sequence is CASSLSLAGEYQETQYC. CDR3 DNA sequence: TGTGCCAGCAGCTTGAGTCTAGCGGGGGAGTACCAAGAGACCCAGTACTGC.

This chain uses TRBV7-4 with TRBJ2-5; 9 bases line up with TRBD1. CDR3 size: 17 residues. Germline CDR1 SGHVT, CDR2 SQSDAQ. Losses at the gene ends were 2 bases for V and 0 bases for J; bases not matched to a gene: 7. The CDR3 DNA reads as TGTGCCAGCAGCTTATCAACAGGGGGCCTGTACCAAGAGACCCAGTACTTC. Protein sequence: CASSLSTGGLYQETQYF.

This sequence joins TRBV19 and TRBJ2-7; D gene unclear. CDR1 is LNHDA, CDR2 SQIVND, per germline (reference sequence). The CDR3 consists of 13 residues. V was cut by 3 bases and J by 3 bases, with 9 bases left in between. Written as DNA, the CDR3 is TGTGCCAGTAGTATTGGGTTCATCTACGAGCAGTACTTC. Its protein is CASSIGFIYEQYF.

The V call is TRBV7-6, the J call TRBJ2-7; D perhaps matches TRBD2 (7 bases). Germline V lookup: CDR1 SGHVS, CDR2 FNYEAQ. This CDR3 comprises 13 residues. Between the trimmed V and J ends, which lost 5 bases and 9 bases, there was a span of 17 bases. This CDR3 is CASSQGGGSPQYV. The CDR3 DNA follows: TGTGCCAGCAGCCAAGGGGGAGGGTCTCCGCAGTACGTC.

This clonotype was counted only a few times. The J gene is TRBJ1-6, the V gene TRBV11-1; D gene ambiguous. CDR3 length: 15 amino acids. Germline V lookup: CDR1 SGHAT, CDR2 FQDESV (reference sequence). V was cut by 4 bases and J by 8 bases, with 15 bases left in between. As DNA, the CDR3 is TGTGCCAGCAGCTCGGACGTCGGCGGGTATTCACCCCTCCACTTT. Its protein product is CASSSDVGGYSPLHF.

For this clonotype: This could be a read error, since a much larger clone is one nucleotide away. V usage is TRBV11-2 and J usage is TRBJ2-5; 7 nucleotides match TRBD1. CDR1 SGHAT and CDR2 FQNNGV come from the germline V gene. CDR3 length: 15 residues. J lost 4 bases, V lost 5 bases, and 10 bases had no gene match. CDR3 loop: CASSQGGRGSETQYF. Here the CDR3 DNA reads TGTGCCAGCAGCCAAGGGGGCAGGGGGTCAGAGACCCAGTACTTC.

V and J are TRBV12-3 or TRBV12-4 and TRBJ2-1, with D perhaps matching TRBD2 (6 bases). This CDR3 has 17 residues. The germline V and J ends were trimmed by 5 bases and 4 bases, with 21 bases remaining between them. The CDR3 DNA sequence: TGTGCCAGCAGTCCCTCCAGGGTAGCGGCCGATTACAATGAGCAGTTCTTC. Amino acids: CASSPSRVAADYNEQFF.

The CDR3 DNA is TGCGCCAGCAGGAGAAACGCTATAGATGGCTACACCTTC. Encoded protein: CASRRNAIDGYTF. The chain uses TRBV4-1 and TRBJ1-2; unclear D gene. This CDR3 region has 13 residues. V was clipped by 6 bases and J by 6 bases, with 14 bases between them. CDR1 and CDR2 (germline): MGHRA, YSYEKL.

The V and J genes are TRBV20-1 and TRBJ2-3; D perhaps matches TRBD2 (7 bases). Trimming removed 5 bases from V and 4 bases from J, with 25 bases in between. The germline gives CDR1 DFQATT, CDR2 SNEGSKA (reference sequence). The CDR3 is 17 amino acids. The chain's CDR3 is CSAPLTAGAVRADTQYF. The CDR3 DNA reads TGCAGTGCTCCGCTCACGGCGGGGGCCGTGAGGGCAGATACGCAGTATTTT.

This clonotype was observed a few times. The V and J genes are TRBV6-1 and TRBJ1-1; D ambiguous. The CDR3 covers 11 residues. CDR1 and CDR2 (germline): MNHNS, SASEGT. V was pared by 7 bases and J by 4 bases, with 7 bases between. The CDR3 DNA follows: TGTGCCAGCACTGTTGGCACTGAAGCTTTCTTT. This encodes CASTVGTEAFF.

The chain carries TRBV7-2 and TRBJ1-1, with D possibly matching TRBD1 (5 bases). CDR1 and CDR2 from the germline V gene are SGHTA and FQGNSA. Trimming took off 5 bases at V and 4 bases at J, with 14 bases between the two ends. The CDR3 sequence is 14 residues long. The CDR3: CASSLTEGLTEAFF. DNA of the CDR3: TGTGCCAGCAGCCTAACCGAGGGGCTCACTGAAGCTTTCTTT.

The chain uses TRBV7-9 and TRBJ2-1, with 9 nucleotides matching TRBD2. The CDR3 consists of 17 residues. Germline CDR1 SEHNR, CDR2 FQNEAQ (reference sequence). Losses at the gene ends were 1 base for V and 0 bases for J; bases not matched to a gene: 4. The CDR3 DNA reads TGTGCCAGCAGCTTAGAGGAGCGGGGGGCCTCCTACAATGAGCAGTTCTTC. It yields the protein CASSLEERGASYNEQFF.

J is TRBJ2-1 and V is TRBV7-8; D is unresolved. Trimming pared 5 bases from V and 4 bases from J, leaving 18 bases between. CDR1 and CDR2 from the germline V gene are SGHVS and FQNEAQ. The CDR3 loop spans 16 amino acids. The CDR3 DNA is TGTGCCAGCAGCGGACCAGGCGGACCGATATACAATGAGCAGTTCTTC. Protein: CASSGPGGPIYNEQFF.

This clonotype was seen a few times. The chain has TRBV7-6 and TRBJ2-7; D may be TRBD1 (6 bases). The CDR3 sequence is 14 residues long. CDR1 is SGHVS and CDR2 is FNYEAQ in the germline V gene. The V and J ends lost 3 bases and 0 bases respectively, with 9 bases between them. For the CDR3, the DNA is TGTGCCAGCAGCTTTAACAGGGACTCCTACGAGCAGTACGTC. Its translation is CASSFNRDSYEQYV.

Remarks on this clonotype: A much larger clone is a single base away; this may be a read error. The gene calls are TRBV7-6 and TRBJ1-5; D remains unclear. This CDR3 comprises 13 residues. Germline CDR1 reads SGHVS; CDR2 reads FNYEAQ. The CDR3 nucleotides read TGTGTCAGCAGCTTATCGGGGTTACAGCCCCAGCATTTT. This sequence encodes CVSSLSGLQPQHF.

This clonotype was found once. The chain combines TRBV20-1 with TRBJ2-7, with TRBD2 as a possible D gene (6 bases). Germline V gives CDR1 DFQATT, CDR2 SNEGSKA (reference sequence). V lost 7 bases, J lost 10 bases, and 17 bases lay in between. This CDR3 is 11 amino acids long. CDR3: CSVREGDSQYV. DNA for the CDR3: TGCAGTGTAAGGGAAGGGGACTCTCAGTACGTC.

A few counts support this clonotype. The chain joins TRBV7-6 to TRBJ2-5, with D maybe TRBD1 (5 bases). V lost 1 base, J lost 13 bases, and 16 bases lay in between. Germline lookup yields CDR1 SGHVS and CDR2 FNYEAQ. The CDR3 spans 13 residues. CDR3: CASSLDRLTWVYF. The CDR3, as DNA: TGTGCCAGCAGCTTAGACAGGCTGACGTGGGTGTACTTC.

This sequence joins TRBV4-1 and TRBJ2-2, with TRBD1 as a possible D gene (6 bases). This CDR3 region has 16 residues. CDR1 is MGHRA and CDR2 is YSYEKL in the germline V gene. Deletions cut 6 bases from V and 3 bases from J, with 17 bases between. DNA for the CDR3: TGCGCCAGCAGTTTCATACAGGGAATCGACACCGGGGAGCTGTTTTTT. As protein: CASSFIQGIDTGELFF.

This clonotype was observed many times. Written as DNA, the CDR3 is TGTGCCAGCAGCCACAGGGGGGAGGGTCAGCCCCAGCATTTT. It is translated as CASSHRGEGQPQHF. The chain couples TRBV7-8 to TRBJ1-5, with TRBD1 matching over 8 bases. The CDR3 contains 14 residues. V shed 5 bases, J shed 6 bases, and the junction held 6 bases outside the gene matches. Per germline, CDR1 SGHVS and CDR2 FQNEAQ.

The genes are TRBV6-2 or TRBV6-3 and TRBJ1-5; D is unclear. Germline V lookup: CDR1 MNHEY, CDR2 SVGEGT. Trimming took off 1 base at V and 0 bases at J, with 7 bases between the two ends. This CDR3 contains 15 residues. DNA for the CDR3: TGTGCCAGCAGTTACTTTGGCAATAGCAATCAGCCCCAGCATTTT. Translated: CASSYFGNSNQPQHF.

This clonotype was seen only a few times. The chain recombines TRBV6-6 with TRBJ2-3; 16 bases match TRBD2. Germline V gene sequence: CDR1 MNHNY, CDR2 SVGAGI (reference sequence). V shed 0 bases and J 0 bases; nucleotides not matched to a gene: 6. The CDR3 has 20 residues. The CDR3 sequence is CASSYSGLAGGPRSTDTQYF. The CDR3 DNA follows: TGTGCCAGCAGTTACTCGGGACTAGCGGGGGGGCCTAGGAGCACAGATACGCAGTATTTT.